A selection of T cell receptor beta chains follows, all from one sample in a study of blood T cell repertoires in COVID-19. Assay: immunoSEQ multiplex PCR; the TCRdb copy retains only in-frame clones and omits some. The table shows tens of thousands of clones, with 65% to 90% occurring only once. Sample: peripheral blood. Every receptor here comes from a human donor in a cohort sampled during active COVID-19. Both conserved end residues are part of each CDR3. The D gene is left open where the match is weak. The size of a clone is reported for some rows only, either as once, few or many, or as a class for expanded clones.

size	J	D	V	DNA	CDR3
NA	TRBJ1-4	NA	TRBV7-9	TGTGCCAGCAGCTTAGGCTTGGGAGGGGATAATGAAAAACTGTTTTTT	CASSLGLGGDNEKLFF
NA	TRBJ2-5	TRBD1	TRBV5-1	TGCGCCAGCAGCCCGGTAACAGGGGGGGAGACCCAGTACTTC	CASSPVTGGETQYF
NA	TRBJ2-1	NA	TRBV3-1/TRBV3-2	TGTGCCAGCAGCCAAGAAGGCGAGGGAGAGGTAGACAATGAGCAGTTCTTC	CASSQEGEGEVDNEQFF
NA	TRBJ2-5	TRBD2	TRBV3-1/TRBV3-2	TGTGCCAGCAGCCAAGGCAGGTCTAGCGGGAGGAGGCACCGAGAGACCCAGTACTTC	CASSQGRSSGRRHRETQYF
once	TRBJ2-7	TRBD2	TRBV11-1	TGTGCCAGCAGCTTAGGGGCTAGCGGGAGGCCCTACGAGCAGTACTTC	CASSLGASGRPYEQYF
NA	TRBJ2-3	TRBD2	TRBV7-3	TGTGCCAGCAGCTTAAGGACCGGCGGGAGGGCGTCAGATACGCAGTATTTT	CASSLRTGGRASDTQYF
NA	TRBJ1-1	TRBD1	TRBV5-1	TGCGCCAGCAGCTTGGCGGGGGCGGACAGGACGAACACTGAAGCTTTCTTT	CASSLAGADRTNTEAFF
NA	TRBJ2-7	TRBD2	TRBV13	TGTGCCAGCAGTTTAGCTAGCGGGAGGGCCTTTTACGAGCAGTACTTC	CASSLASGRAFYEQYF
NA	TRBJ2-5	TRBD2	TRBV5-1	TGCGCCAGCAGCCCCAACGTCGGGACTAGCTCGGAGACCCAGTACTTC	CASSPNVGTSSETQYF
NA	TRBJ2-1	TRBD2	TRBV6-6	TGTGCCAGCAGTCTTAGCGGGGGGCTCTACAATGAGCAGTTCTTC	CASSLSGGLYNEQFF
NA	TRBJ2-7	TRBD1	TRBV2	TGTGCCAGCATCTACCGAGACAGGGGTTCCTACGAGCAGTACTTC	CASIYRDRGSYEQYF
NA	TRBJ1-2	NA	TRBV30	TGTGCCTGGAGTGTACGTGGGGGCGGCTACACCTTC	CAWSVRGGGYTF
few	TRBJ2-4	TRBD2	TRBV3-1/TRBV3-2	TGTGCCAGCAGCCAAGTTCTAGCGGGAGGGCCCTGGGAAGCCAAAAACATTCAGTACTTC	CASSQVLAGGPWEAKNIQYF
NA	TRBJ1-1	NA	TRBV7-2	TGTGCCAGCAGCTTACTGGACCGGGAGGAAGCTTTCTTT	CASSLLDREEAFF
NA	TRBJ2-3	TRBD2	TRBV6-2/TRBV6-3	TGTGCCAGCAGTCGACTAGCGGGGTACACAGATACGCAGTATTTT	CASSRLAGYTDTQYF
NA	TRBJ2-7	NA	TRBV7-9	TGTGCCAGCAGCTCCTTAGGGGGGACAGAGTCGAGGGAGCAGTACTTC	CASSSLGGTESREQYF
NA	TRBJ2-3	TRBD1	TRBV25-1	TGTGCCAGCAGCACCGACAGGGATGATGACACAGATACGCAGTATTTT	CASSTDRDDDTDTQYF
NA	TRBJ2-2	NA	TRBV6-2/TRBV6-3	TGTGCCAGCAGTTATACCCCCAGCACCGGGGAGCTGTTTTTT	CASSYTPSTGELFF
NA	TRBJ2-1	NA	TRBV9	TGTGCCAGCAGCGTAAACAACGGGGGATACAATGAGCAGTTCTTC	CASSVNNGGYNEQFF
NA	TRBJ2-3	TRBD2	TRBV6-5	TGTGCCAGCAGTTACTGGGGCGGGAGAAAGCGAAATACGCAGTATTTT	CASSYWGGRKRNTQYF
NA	TRBJ2-7	NA	TRBV30	TGTGCCTGGAGTGTACTAAGGCCGCCTACGGGCGAGCAGTACTTC	CAWSVLRPPTGEQYF
NA	TRBJ1-1	TRBD1	TRBV29-1	TGCAGCGGTGGACAGGGGCGAGTCACTGAAGCTTTCTTT	CSGGQGRVTEAFF
few	TRBJ2-7	TRBD1	TRBV5-1	TGCGCCAGCAGCCGCGGGACAGGGGATTCCTACGAGCAGTACTTC	CASSRGTGDSYEQYF
NA	TRBJ2-7	TRBD2	TRBV11-2	TGTGCCAGCAGCCCGACGGGACTAGCGGGAGGTCACGAGCAGTACTTC	CASSPTGLAGGHEQYF
NA	TRBJ2-7	TRBD1	TRBV7-2	TGTGCCAGCAGCTTAACGGGACAGGGTACAAACGAGCAGTACTTC	CASSLTGQGTNEQYF
once	TRBJ2-3	NA	TRBV19	TGTGCCAGTAGCTTCAGATCTAGCACAGATACGCAGTATTTT	CASSFRSSTDTQYF
NA	TRBJ2-1	TRBD2	TRBV30	TGTGCCTGGAGTCCGGAGGGTAGCGGGGATTTCTTTGAGCAGTTCTTC	CAWSPEGSGDFFEQFF
few	TRBJ1-1	NA	TRBV10-3	TGTGCCATCAGTGAGTCCAGGGGGAACACTGAAGCTTTCTTT	CAISESRGNTEAFF
NA	TRBJ2-7	NA	TRBV3-1/TRBV3-2	TGTGCCAGCAGCTTAACAGAGGAGCAGTACTTC	CASSLTEEQYF
NA	TRBJ2-2	NA	TRBV27	TGTGCCAGCAGTTTATTGTTCAGGGGGGACACCGGGGAGCTGTTTTTT	CASSLLFRGDTGELFF
few	TRBJ1-6	TRBD1	TRBV3-1/TRBV3-2	TGTGCCAGCAGCCAAGGGACAGGGGAATCACCCCTCCACTTT	CASSQGTGESPLHF
NA	TRBJ2-5	NA	TRBV2	TGTGCCAGCAGTGAACCCGAGCGGGCTCAAGAGACCCAGTACTTC	CASSEPERAQETQYF
NA	TRBJ2-1	NA	TRBV12-3/TRBV12-4	TGTGCCAGCAGTTTACTTGACAATGAGCAGTTCTTC	CASSLLDNEQFF